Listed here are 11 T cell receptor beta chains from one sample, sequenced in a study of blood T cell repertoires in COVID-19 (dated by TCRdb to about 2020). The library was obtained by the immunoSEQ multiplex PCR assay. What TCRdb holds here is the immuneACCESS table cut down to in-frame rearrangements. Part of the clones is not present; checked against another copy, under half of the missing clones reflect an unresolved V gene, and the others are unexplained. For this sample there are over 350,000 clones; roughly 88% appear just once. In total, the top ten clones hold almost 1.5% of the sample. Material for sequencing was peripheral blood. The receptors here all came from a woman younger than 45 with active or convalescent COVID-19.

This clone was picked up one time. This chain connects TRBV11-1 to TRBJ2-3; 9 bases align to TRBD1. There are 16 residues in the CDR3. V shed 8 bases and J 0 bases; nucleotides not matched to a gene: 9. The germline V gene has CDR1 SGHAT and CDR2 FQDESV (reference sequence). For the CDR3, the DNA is TGTGCCAGCTCTTTAGGGGGACAGGGCAGCACAGATACGCAGTATTTT. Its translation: CASSLGGQGSTDTQYF.

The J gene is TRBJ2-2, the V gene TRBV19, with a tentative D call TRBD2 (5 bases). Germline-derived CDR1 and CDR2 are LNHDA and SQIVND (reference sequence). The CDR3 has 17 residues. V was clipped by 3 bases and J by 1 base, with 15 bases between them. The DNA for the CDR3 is TGTGCCAGTAGTATTCGCGGCCCCGCGGGGAACACCGGGGAGCTGTTTTTT. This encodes CASSIRGPAGNTGELFF. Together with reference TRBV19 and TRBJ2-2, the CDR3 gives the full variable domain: DGGITQSPKYLFRKEGQNVTLSCEQNLNHDAMYWYRQDPGQGLRLIYYSQIVNDFQKGDIAEGYSVSREKKESFPLTVTSAQKNPTAFYLCASSIRGPAGNTGELFFGEGSRLTVL.

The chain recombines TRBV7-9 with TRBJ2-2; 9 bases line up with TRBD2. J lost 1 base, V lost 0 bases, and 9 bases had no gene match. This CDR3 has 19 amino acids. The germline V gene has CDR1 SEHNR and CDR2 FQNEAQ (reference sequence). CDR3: CASSLAHAGGDLNTGELFF. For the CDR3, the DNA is TGTGCCAGCAGCTTAGCGCACGCGGGGGGGGACCTGAACACCGGGGAGCTGTTTTTT.

The CDR3 sequence is CSVEAEGGNYGYTF. As DNA, the CDR3 is TGCAGCGTTGAAGCCGAAGGGGGCAACTATGGCTACACCTTC. The chain uses TRBV29-1 and TRBJ1-2; TRBD1 agrees at 7 bases. The CDR3 covers 14 residues. Germline loops: CDR1 SQVTM, CDR2 ANQGSEA. Trimming at V came to 1 base and at J to 2 bases, leaving 4 bases not matched to a gene.

The CDR3, as DNA: TGTGCCAGCAGCCCCTTCCCAGGGATGAACACTGAAGCTTTCTTT. It yields the protein CASSPFPGMNTEAFF. V is TRBV14 and J is TRBJ1-1, with D perhaps TRBD1 (5 bases). The ends were cut back, 4 bases at V and 0 bases at J, with 12 bases in the middle. The CDR3 covers 15 residues. The germline CDR1 and CDR2 sequences are SGHDN and FVKESK.

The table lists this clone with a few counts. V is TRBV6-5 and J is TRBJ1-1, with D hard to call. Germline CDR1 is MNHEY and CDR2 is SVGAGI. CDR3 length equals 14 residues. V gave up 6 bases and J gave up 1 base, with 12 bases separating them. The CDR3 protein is CASRVSTGNTEAFF. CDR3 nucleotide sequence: TGTGCCAGCAGGGTCTCCACCGGGAACACTGAAGCTTTCTTT.

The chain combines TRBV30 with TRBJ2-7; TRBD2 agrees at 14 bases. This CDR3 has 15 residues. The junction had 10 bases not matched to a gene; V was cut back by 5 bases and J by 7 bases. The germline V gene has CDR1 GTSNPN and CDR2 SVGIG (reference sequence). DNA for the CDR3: TGTGCCTGGGCGGGACTAGCGGGAGTCCCTGGGGAGCAGTACTTC. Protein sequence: CAWAGLAGVPGEQYF.

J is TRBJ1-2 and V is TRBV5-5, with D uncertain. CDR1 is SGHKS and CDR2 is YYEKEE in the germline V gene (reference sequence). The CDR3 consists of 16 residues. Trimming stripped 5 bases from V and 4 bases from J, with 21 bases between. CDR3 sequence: CASRHRQHGSGYGYTF. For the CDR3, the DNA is TGTGCCAGCAGGCATAGGCAGCACGGAAGCGGCTATGGCTACACCTTC.

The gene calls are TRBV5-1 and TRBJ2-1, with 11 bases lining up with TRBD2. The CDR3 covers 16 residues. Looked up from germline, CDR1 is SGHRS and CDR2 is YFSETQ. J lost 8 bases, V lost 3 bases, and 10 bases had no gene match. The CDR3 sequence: CASSWGRSGRDYEQFF. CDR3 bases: TGCGCCAGCAGCTGGGGGCGTAGCGGGAGGGACTATGAGCAGTTCTTC.

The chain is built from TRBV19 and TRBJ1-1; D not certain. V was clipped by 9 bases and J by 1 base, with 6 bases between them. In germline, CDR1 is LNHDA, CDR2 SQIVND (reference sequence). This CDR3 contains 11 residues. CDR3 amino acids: CASAGNTEAFF. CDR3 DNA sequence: TGTGCCAGCGCCGGGAACACTGAAGCTTTCTTT.

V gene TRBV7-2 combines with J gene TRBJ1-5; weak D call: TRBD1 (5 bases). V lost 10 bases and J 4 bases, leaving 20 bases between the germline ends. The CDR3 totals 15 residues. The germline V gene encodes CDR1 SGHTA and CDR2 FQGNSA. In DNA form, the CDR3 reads TGTGCCACCCAACCAGGGCAGGGCCAAAATCAGCCCCAGCATTTT. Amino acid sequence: CATQPGQGQNQPQHF. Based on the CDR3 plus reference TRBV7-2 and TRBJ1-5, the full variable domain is GAGVSQSPSNKVTEKGKDVELRCDPISGHTALYWYRQSLGQGLEFLIYFQGNSAPDKSGLPSDRFSAERTGGSVSTLTIQRTQQEDSAVYLCATQPGQGQNQPQHFGDGTRLSIL.